This T cell receptor beta chain was identified during a study of blood T cell repertoires in COVID-19. Study-level background: There were acute and convalescent COVID-19 samples, and they came from the United States, Italy and Spain. T cells, B-cell-depleted T cells, or PBMCs supplied cDNA or gDNA.

The germline V gene encodes CDR1 SGHRS and CDR2 YFSETQ. The CDR3 totals 15 residues. With 3 bases clipped from V and 0 bases from J, the junction kept 4 bases outside the gene matches. In the source study's methods: From reference gene primer amplification, estimates of nucleated cell counts were derived. Measured with immunoSEQ multiplex PCR; TCRdb has only the in-frame clones, and not every one. V and J calls and clone size are those listed in that table; D and trimming were worked out from the DNA. The repertoire has 70,000 or so clones, approximately 86% of them found once; the top ten carry over 10%.

The sample taken for sequencing was peripheral blood. This receptor was identified in a woman aged 60 to 75 with acute or convalescent COVID-19. The gene calls are TRBV5-1 and TRBJ2-7; 9 bases line up with TRBD1. CDR3 DNA sequence: TGCGCCAGCAGCTCCGGGACAGGGAACTCCTACGAGCAGTACTTC. Amino acid sequence: CASSSGTGNSYEQYF.